The 23 T cell receptor beta chains presented below share a single source sample, sequenced in a study of T cells in Graves' hyperthyroidism and ophthalmopathy. Authors of the study amplified TCR beta CDR3 regions from RNA transcripts. When the TCR CDR3 underwent first-round RT-PCR, the HTBI primer set was used. TCRdb re-derived calls from the multiplex PCR reads in MiXCR, one entry per CDR3 protein. This repertoire shows hundreds of thousands of distinct CDR3 sequences, more than 12% found once; its top ten account for around 12%. Material: blood. The origin of the receptors is a woman between 45 and 60 years old with Graves' ophthalmopathy.

The chain carries TRBV20-1 and TRBJ2-2, with 9 bases identical to TRBD2. V was clipped by 7 bases and J by 4 bases; unmatched bases: 7. The CDR3 contains 14 residues. The germline V gene encodes CDR1 DFQATT and CDR2 SNEGSKA (reference sequence). The CDR3 here is CSDSGRPTTGELFF. In DNA, the CDR3 is TGCAGTGATAGCGGGAGACCCACCACCGGGGAGCTGTTTTTT.

CDR3 region: CSVPGRDGTSGPLDGTQYF. Here the CDR3 DNA reads TGCAGTGTTCCGGGGAGGGACGGGACTAGCGGGCCCCTAGATGGTACGCAGTATTTT. V and J are TRBV20-1 and TRBJ2-3, with 12 bases that match TRBD2. V was clipped by 7 bases and J by 8 bases; unmatched bases: 25. There are 19 residues in the CDR3. Germline CDR1 and CDR2: DFQATT and SNEGSKA (reference sequence).

At least ten counts were recorded for this clonotype. V gene TRBV3-1 combines with J gene TRBJ1-1; no clear D. Trimming stripped 7 bases from V and 0 bases from J, with 18 bases between. CDR1 and CDR2 (germline): LGHDT, YNNKEL (reference sequence). This CDR3 spans 16 amino acids. The CDR3 region has the DNA TGTGCCAGCACCCCTAGATCATGGCTCATGAACACTGAAGCTTTCTTT. This encodes CASTPRSWLMNTEAFF.

This clonotype was seen a few times. A much bigger clone sits one base away, suggesting this may be a read error. The chain joins TRBV5-1 to TRBJ1-6; TRBD1 is a possible D gene (5 bases). The CDR3 extends over 15 amino acids. Germline V gene data show CDR1 as SGHRS and CDR2 as YFSETQ. The V end lost 5 bases, the J end lost 7 bases, and 16 bases lay between the germline ends. This CDR3 is CASSIVAQENSPLHF. Here the CDR3 DNA reads TGCGCCAGCAGTATCGTCGCACAGGAAAATTCACCCCTCCACTTT.

CDR3: CACLTSSQYEQYF. CDR3 sequence (DNA): TGTGCCTGCTTGACTAGCTCTCAATACGAGCAGTACTTC. V usage is TRBV30 and J usage is TRBJ2-7; 7 bases are shared with TRBD2. This CDR3 has 13 residues. Germline V gene sequence: CDR1 GTSNPN, CDR2 SVGIG (reference sequence). With V trimmed by 6 bases and J by 4 bases, 9 bases remained unmatched.

This clonotype was observed many times. The rearrangement links TRBV24-1 to TRBJ1-2, with 9 bases identical to TRBD1. The germline CDR1 and CDR2 sequences are KGHDR and SFDVKD. V lost 4 bases to trimming and J lost 6 bases; unmatched junction nucleotides: 8. CDR3 size: 15 residues. In DNA, the CDR3 is TGTGCCACCAGTGACGCTGACAGGGGGTTAGATGGCTACACCTTC. Amino acid sequence: CATSDADRGLDGYTF.

The chain combines TRBV9 with TRBJ2-3, with D possibly being TRBD1 (5 bases). The germline V and J ends were trimmed by 0 bases and 4 bases, with 12 bases remaining between them. The CDR3 sequence is 15 residues long. Germline values: CDR1 SGDLS, CDR2 YYNGEE. The CDR3 DNA follows: TGTGCCAGCAGCGTAGGGACACTTTGGGCAGATACGCAGTATTTT. It specifies CASSVGTLWADTQYF. The whole variable domain, remainder taken from reference TRBV9 and TRBJ2-3, is DSGVTQTPKHLITATGQRVTLRCSPRSGDLSVYWYQQSLDQGLQFLIQYYNGEERAKGNILERFSAQQFPDLHSELNLSSLELGDSALYFCASSVGTLWADTQYFGPGTRLTVL.

The gene calls are TRBV5-1 and TRBJ1-1; no firm D call. The ends were cut back, 8 bases at V and 9 bases at J, with 14 bases in the middle. Germline CDR1 reads SGHRS; CDR2 reads YFSETQ. This CDR3 contains 11 residues. CDR3 coding DNA: TGCGCCAGTCAAGCGGGAGATCAAGCTTTCTTT. Protein product: CASQAGDQAFF.

This clonotype was counted a few times. The chain employs TRBV12-3 or TRBV12-4 and TRBJ1-1; no firm D call. There are 12 residues in the CDR3. V lost 3 bases and J 7 bases, leaving 9 bases between the germline ends. The CDR3 nucleotides read TGTGCCAGCAGTTTTCGGGAAAGTGAAGCTTTCTTT. Translated, it gives CASSFRESEAFF.

In its sample, this clonotype was seen a few times. The chain employs TRBV10-3 and TRBJ1-2; tentatively, D is TRBD1 (5 bases). Germline V gene lookup returns CDR1 ENHRY and CDR2 SYGVKD. V lost 4 bases, J lost 4 bases, and 13 bases lay in between. The CDR3 is 14 residues long. The CDR3 spells CAISGWQGGYGYTF. CDR3 nucleotides: TGTGCCATCAGTGGGTGGCAGGGTGGCTATGGCTACACCTTC.

V usage is TRBV28 and J usage is TRBJ1-6; perhaps TRBD1 as D (6 bases). V lost 3 bases and J 7 bases, leaving 16 bases between the germline ends. The germline V gene has CDR1 MDHEN and CDR2 SYDVKM. The CDR3 length is 16 residues. The CDR3 loop reads CASSLITGILNSPLHF. In DNA, the CDR3 is TGTGCCAGCAGTTTGATTACAGGGATCTTAAATTCACCCCTCCACTTT.

This clonotype was found many times. This rearrangement joins TRBV4-1 to TRBJ2-5; 12 bases are shared with TRBD2. The V gene's germline CDR1 is MGHRA and CDR2 YSYEKL. The CDR3 runs 17 residues. V was pared by 2 bases and J by 5 bases, with 9 bases of the junction left unmatched. CDR3 DNA: TGCGCCAGCAGCCAAAAATCACCGGGACTAGCGGGTGAGACCCAGTACTTC. This sequence encodes CASSQKSPGLAGETQYF.

This sequence joins TRBV28 and TRBJ1-2, with 7 bases lining up with TRBD1. The CDR3 is 14 residues long. The trim removed 5 bases at V and 2 bases at J, leaving 5 bases unmatched. Germline values: CDR1 MDHEN, CDR2 SYDVKM. CDR3 region: CASSPPGQNYGYTF. The CDR3 DNA is TGTGCCAGCAGTCCCCCGGGACAGAACTATGGCTACACCTTC.

In this sample, this clonotype turned up many times. The chain couples TRBV6-4 to TRBJ2-1, with TRBD2 identical over 9 bases. The CDR3 runs 16 residues. Germline CDR1 is MRHNA and CDR2 is SNTAGT. With V trimmed by 1 base and J by 4 bases, 5 bases remained unmatched. CDR3 sequence: CASSDFSGSGYNEQFF. CDR3 bases: TGTGCCAGCAGTGACTTTAGCGGGAGTGGGTACAATGAGCAGTTCTTC.

This clonotype was observed many times. The V call is TRBV12-3 or TRBV12-4, the J call TRBJ2-1; no clear D gene. The CDR3 consists of 15 residues. Trimming shortened V by 6 bases and J by 4 bases, and 16 bases separated the two germline ends. CDR3 residues: CASSLNPGGYNEQFF. The CDR3 DNA sequence: TGTGCCAGCAGCCTAAATCCAGGTGGATACAATGAGCAGTTCTTC.

This clonotype came up many times. This chain links TRBV2 with TRBJ2-5, with D possibly called TRBD1 or TRBD2 (5 bases each). Germline lookup yields CDR1 SNHLY and CDR2 FYNNEI. The CDR3 is made up of 14 amino acids. V lost 6 bases, J lost 1 base, and 12 bases lay in between. DNA of the CDR3: TGTGCCAGCAGGGGGGTCAGATCCCAAGAGACCCAGTACTTC. Translation gives CASRGVRSQETQYF.

This clonotype was picked up many times. This chain links TRBV6-2 or TRBV6-3 with TRBJ2-7; D is undetermined. This CDR3 contains 12 residues. The germline CDR1 and CDR2 sequences are MNHEY and SVGEGT. Trimming cost V 2 bases and J 5 bases, with 7 bases left between them. This chain's CDR3 is CASSYGWNEQYF. CDR3 nucleotides: TGTGCCAGCAGTTACGGGTGGAACGAGCAGTACTTC.

In its sample, this clonotype was seen many times. The V call is TRBV11-1, the J call TRBJ2-1; 10 bases match TRBD2. V shed 1 base, J shed 8 bases, and the junction held 5 bases outside the gene matches. The CDR3 has 15 amino acids. Germline lookup yields CDR1 SGHAT and CDR2 FQDESV (reference sequence). The CDR3 region has the DNA TGTGCCAGCAGCTTAGTAACTAGCGGGACCGATGAGCAGTTCTTC. Translating gives CASSLVTSGTDEQFF.

This clonotype was picked up many times. The chain has TRBV15 and TRBJ2-1, with D possibly called TRBD1 or TRBD2 (5 bases each). This CDR3 has 16 amino acids. Looked up from germline, CDR1 is LNHNV and CDR2 is YYDKDF (reference sequence). Trimming removed 2 bases at V and 8 bases at J, with 19 bases between. The CDR3 loop is CATSRPGRGPVDEQFF. Here the CDR3 DNA reads TGTGCCACCAGCAGACCGGGACGTGGCCCTGTGGATGAGCAGTTCTTC.

This clonotype was counted ten times or more. J is TRBJ2-7 and V is TRBV20-1; no reliable D call. Germline V gives CDR1 DFQATT, CDR2 SNEGSKA (reference sequence). The CDR3 length is 13 residues. Between the trimmed V and J ends, which lost 4 bases and 6 bases, there was a span of 16 bases. CDR3 in DNA: TGCAGTGCTACAGGTGATTTATCTTTCGAGCAGTACTTC. Encoded protein: CSATGDLSFEQYF.

This clonotype was found many times. The V gene is TRBV11-2, the J gene TRBJ2-7, with 9 bases identical to TRBD1. Germline values: CDR1 SGHAT, CDR2 FQNNGV. CDR3 length equals 16 residues. The ends lost 5 bases at V and 4 bases at J; junction bases unmatched: 12. DNA of the CDR3: TGTGCCAGCAGCGGTAGGGACAGGGAAGCTTTTTACGAGCAGTACTTC. As protein: CASSGRDREAFYEQYF.

This chain joins TRBV6-1 and TRBJ2-1; the D gene is possibly TRBD2 (6 bases). This CDR3 has 16 amino acids. The V end lost 6 bases, the J end lost 0 bases, and 15 bases lay between the germline ends. CDR1 is MNHNS, CDR2 SASEGT, per germline. CDR3 bases: TGTGCCAGCAGGAACCTAGCGCGGAGCTCCTACAATGAGCAGTTCTTC. Encoded protein: CASRNLARSSYNEQFF.

This clonotype was counted at least ten times. This rearrangement joins TRBV7-2 to TRBJ2-3; possibly TRBD2 for D (6 bases). Trimming removed 3 bases at V and 2 bases at J, with 12 bases between. Germline CDR1 SGHTA, CDR2 FQGNSA. There are 15 residues in the CDR3. The CDR3 DNA follows: TGTGCCAGCAGCTTCCGGGTGGGACTCACAGATACGCAGTATTTT. Amino acids: CASSFRVGLTDTQYF.